Listed here are 7 T cell receptor beta chains from one sample, sequenced in a study of blood T cell repertoires in COVID-19 (dated by TCRdb to the early 2020s). Preparation of the library involved the immunoSEQ multiplex PCR assay. TCRdb mirrors the immuneACCESS table, restricted to in-frame sequences. Some clones are absent from its copies; in checked studies, under half trace to an unresolved V gene, and the reason for the others is unknown. The sample includes approximately 150,000 clones, with roughly 88% observed a single time. The ten most abundant clones make up around 5% of the sample. The sample taken for sequencing was PBMCs or T cells enriched from blood (not recorded which). These receptors all come from a man between 65 and 85 years old who had been exposed to COVID-19.

The chain joins TRBV7-3 to TRBJ2-7; D might be TRBD2 (5 bases). This CDR3 is built from 15 residues. The V gene lost 2 bases and the J gene lost 3 bases, with 14 bases spanning the gap. Germline CDR1 and CDR2: SGHTA and FQGTGA. The CDR3 is CASSLGIGSNYEQYF. The CDR3 DNA reads as TGTGCCAGCAGCTTAGGGATAGGGAGTAACTACGAGCAGTACTTC.

This clone was seen a few times. The chain couples TRBV25-1 to TRBJ2-7, with a possible D match to TRBD2 (5 bases). Trimming left V 3 bases short and J 2 bases short, with 14 bases between. Germline CDR1 is MGHDK and CDR2 is SYGVNS. The CDR3 sequence is 15 residues long. Here the CDR3 DNA reads TGTGCCAGCAGTGAGTCCGGGGTTCTAACCTACGAGCAGTACTTC. Translation: CASSESGVLTYEQYF.

V gene TRBV6-2 or TRBV6-3 combines with J gene TRBJ2-1, with TRBD2 matching 7 bases. The V and J ends lost 5 bases and 6 bases, in that order; junction bases with no gene match: 16. This CDR3 is 17 amino acids long. Germline lookup yields CDR1 MNHEY and CDR2 SVGEGT. CDR3 amino acids: CASSGSLGGGRFNEQFF. The CDR3 DNA reads as TGTGCCAGCAGTGGATCTTTGGGCGGGGGTAGATTCAATGAGCAGTTCTTC.

This chain links TRBV5-8 with TRBJ2-1; D unresolved. This CDR3 contains 10 residues. V lost 0 bases to trimming and J lost 15 bases, with 7 bases between them. The germline V gene encodes CDR1 SGHTS and CDR2 YDEGEE. This CDR3 reads CASSLEKRFF. CDR3 nucleotides: TGTGCCAGCAGCTTGGAGAAGCGGTTCTTC.

The chain employs TRBV10-3 and TRBJ2-1; TRBD2 matches 13 bases. Germline CDR1 ENHRY, CDR2 SYGVKD. CDR3 size: 18 residues. Unmatched junction bases numbered 10, after V lost 6 bases and J lost 2 bases. The DNA for the CDR3 is TGTGCCATCAGAACCGGGACTAGCGGGATTAACACCTACAATGAGCAGTTCTTC. Protein sequence: CAIRTGTSGINTYNEQFF.

V gene TRBV5-1 combines with J gene TRBJ2-3, with 11 nucleotides matching TRBD2. J was trimmed by 4 bases and V by 4 bases; bases with no gene match: 8. The CDR3 covers 16 residues. CDR1 SGHRS and CDR2 YFSETQ come from the germline V gene. CDR3 sequence reads: CASSVPLAGDSDTQYF. The CDR3 DNA follows: TGCGCCAGCAGCGTTCCACTAGCGGGGGATTCAGATACGCAGTATTTT.

V is TRBV19 and J is TRBJ1-6; 8 bases line up with TRBD1. V trimming: 9 bases; J trimming: 8 bases; junction bases outside the gene matches: 12. Per germline, CDR1 LNHDA and CDR2 SQIVND (reference sequence). The CDR3 consists of 15 residues. CDR3 nucleotides: TGTGCCAGCAGTGAACGGGGACAGGATCATTCACCCCTCCACTTT. Translation: CASSERGQDHSPLHF. Full variable domain (rest looked up from reference TRBV19 and TRBJ1-6): DGGITQSPKYLFRKEGQNVTLSCEQNLNHDAMYWYRQDPGQGLRLIYYSQIVNDFQKGDIAEGYSVSREKKESFPLTVTSAQKNPTAFYLCASSERGQDHSPLHFGNGTRLTVT.